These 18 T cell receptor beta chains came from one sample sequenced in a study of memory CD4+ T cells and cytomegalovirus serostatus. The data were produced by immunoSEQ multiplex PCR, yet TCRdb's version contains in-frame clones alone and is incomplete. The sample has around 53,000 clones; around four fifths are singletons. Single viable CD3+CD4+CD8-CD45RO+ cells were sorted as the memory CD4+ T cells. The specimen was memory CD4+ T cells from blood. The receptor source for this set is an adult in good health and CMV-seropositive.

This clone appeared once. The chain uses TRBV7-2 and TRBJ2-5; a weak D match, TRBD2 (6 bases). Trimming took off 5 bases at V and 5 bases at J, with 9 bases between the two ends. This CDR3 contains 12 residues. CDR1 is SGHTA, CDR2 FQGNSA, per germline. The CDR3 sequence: CASSLSGETQYF. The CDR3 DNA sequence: TGTGCCAGCAGCCTGAGCGGGGAGACCCAGTACTTC.

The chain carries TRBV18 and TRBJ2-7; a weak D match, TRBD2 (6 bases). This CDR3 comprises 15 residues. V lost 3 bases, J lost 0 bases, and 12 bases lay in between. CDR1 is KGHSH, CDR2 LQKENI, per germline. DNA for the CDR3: TGTGCCAGCTCACCGTTATGGGGAGGCTCCTACGAGCAGTACTTC. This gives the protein CASSPLWGGSYEQYF.

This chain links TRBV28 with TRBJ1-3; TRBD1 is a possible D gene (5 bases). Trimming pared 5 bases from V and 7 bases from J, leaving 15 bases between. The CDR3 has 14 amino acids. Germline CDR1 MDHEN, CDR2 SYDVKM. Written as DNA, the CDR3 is TGTGCCAGCAGTCCCACGACAGCGGGGAACACCATATATTTT. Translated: CASSPTTAGNTIYF.

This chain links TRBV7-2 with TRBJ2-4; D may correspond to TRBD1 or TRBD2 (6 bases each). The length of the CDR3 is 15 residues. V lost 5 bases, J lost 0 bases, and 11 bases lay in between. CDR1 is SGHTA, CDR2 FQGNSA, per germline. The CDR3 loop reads CASSLGGIAKNIQYF. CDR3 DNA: TGTGCCAGCAGCCTAGGGGGGATAGCCAAAAACATTCAGTACTTC. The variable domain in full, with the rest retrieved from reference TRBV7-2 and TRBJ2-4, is GAGVSQSPSNKVTEKGKDVELRCDPISGHTALYWYRQSLGQGLEFLIYFQGNSAPDKSGLPSDRFSAERTGGSVSTLTIQRTQQEDSAVYLCASSLGGIAKNIQYFGAGTRLSVL.

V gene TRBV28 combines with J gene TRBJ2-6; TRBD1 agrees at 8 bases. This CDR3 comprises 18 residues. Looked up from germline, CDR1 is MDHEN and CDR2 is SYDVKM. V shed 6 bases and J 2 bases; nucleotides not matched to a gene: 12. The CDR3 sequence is CASSPLGQGTAGANVLTF. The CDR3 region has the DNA TGTGCCAGCAGCCCTCTCGGACAGGGTACTGCTGGGGCCAACGTCCTGACTTTC.

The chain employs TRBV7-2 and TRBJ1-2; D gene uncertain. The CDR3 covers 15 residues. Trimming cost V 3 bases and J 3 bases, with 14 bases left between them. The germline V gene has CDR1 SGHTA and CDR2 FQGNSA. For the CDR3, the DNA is TGTGCCAGCAGCTTGAGCACCTACCTAGACTATGGCTACACCTTC. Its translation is CASSLSTYLDYGYTF. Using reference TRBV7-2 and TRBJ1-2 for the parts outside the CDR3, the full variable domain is GAGVSQSPSNKVTEKGKDVELRCDPISGHTALYWYRQSLGQGLEFLIYFQGNSAPDKSGLPSDRFSAERTGGSVSTLTIQRTQQEDSAVYLCASSLSTYLDYGYTFGSGTRLTVV.

DNA of the CDR3: TGTGCCAGCAGCGTGTTGGAGGGGCTCTCAGGGGCCAACGTCCTGACTTTC. Protein: CASSVLEGLSGANVLTF. V gene TRBV5-6 combines with J gene TRBJ2-6; D possibly corresponds to TRBD2 (6 bases). The CDR3 consists of 17 residues. Germline V gives CDR1 SGHDT, CDR2 YYEEEE. The V end was cut by 4 bases, the J end by 4 bases, with 18 bases between. The full variable domain, in which reference TRBV5-6 and TRBJ2-6 provide the parts outside the CDR3, is DAGVTQSPTHLIKTRGQQVTLRCSPKSGHDTVSWYQQALGQGPQFIFQYYEEEERQRGNFPDRFSGHQFPNYSSELNVNALLLGDSALYLCASSVLEGLSGANVLTFGAGSRLTVL.

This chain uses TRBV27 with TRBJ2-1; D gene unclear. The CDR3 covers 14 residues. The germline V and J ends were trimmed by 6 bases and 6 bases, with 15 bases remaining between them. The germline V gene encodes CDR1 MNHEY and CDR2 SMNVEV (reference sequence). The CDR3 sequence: CASSTPLFANEQFF. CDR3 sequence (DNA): TGTGCCAGCAGCACACCCCTCTTTGCCAATGAGCAGTTCTTC.

The CDR3 region has the DNA TGTGCCAGCAGGCCCCTAGACGCTAGCGACGAGACCCAGTACTTC. Its translation: CASRPLDASDETQYF. The chain has TRBV2 and TRBJ2-5; possibly TRBD2 for D (6 bases). Germline-derived CDR1 and CDR2 are SNHLY and FYNNEI. V lost 6 bases and J 5 bases, leaving 19 bases between the germline ends. CDR3 length: 15 amino acids. The whole variable domain, remainder taken from reference TRBV2 and TRBJ2-5, is EPEVTQTPSHQVTQMGQEVILRCVPISNHLYFYWYRQILGQKVEFLVSFYNNEISEKSEIFDDQFSVERPDGSNFTLKIRSTKLEDSAMYFCASRPLDASDETQYFGPGTRLLVL.

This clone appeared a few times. For the CDR3, the DNA is TGTGCCAGCAGTTTGTCAGTCGCCCAGGGGGAGACCCAGTACTTC. Its translation: CASSLSVAQGETQYF. This chain uses TRBV7-3 with TRBJ2-5, with a possible D match to TRBD1 (6 bases). Germline CDR1 is SGHTA and CDR2 is FQGTGA. This CDR3 contains 15 residues. V lost 6 bases, J lost 5 bases, and 19 bases lay in between.

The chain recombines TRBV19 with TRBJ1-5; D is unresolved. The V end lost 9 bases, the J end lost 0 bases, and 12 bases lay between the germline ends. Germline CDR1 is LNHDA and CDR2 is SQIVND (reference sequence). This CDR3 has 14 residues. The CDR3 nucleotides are TGTGCCAGCTCCCTGAAGCATAGCAATCAGCCCCAGCATTTT. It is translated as CASSLKHSNQPQHF.

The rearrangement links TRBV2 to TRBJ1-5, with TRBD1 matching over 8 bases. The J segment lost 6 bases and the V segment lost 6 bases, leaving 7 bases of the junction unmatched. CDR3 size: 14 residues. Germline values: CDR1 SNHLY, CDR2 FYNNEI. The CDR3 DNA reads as TGTGCCAGCAGCCCCGACAGGGGAGGTCAGCCCCAGCATTTT. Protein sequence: CASSPDRGGQPQHF.

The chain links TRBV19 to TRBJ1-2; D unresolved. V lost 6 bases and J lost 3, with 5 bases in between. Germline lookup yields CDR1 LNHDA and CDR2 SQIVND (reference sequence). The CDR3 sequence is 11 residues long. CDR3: CASRRYYGYTF. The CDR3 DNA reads TGTGCCAGTAGGCGGTACTATGGCTACACCTTC.

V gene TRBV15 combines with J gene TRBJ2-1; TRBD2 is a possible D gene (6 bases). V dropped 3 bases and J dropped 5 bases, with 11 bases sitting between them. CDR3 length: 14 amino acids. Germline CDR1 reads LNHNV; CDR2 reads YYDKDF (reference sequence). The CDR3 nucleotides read TGTGCCACCAGCAGGGGAGGTATCGACAATGAGCAGTTCTTC. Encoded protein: CATSRGGIDNEQFF.

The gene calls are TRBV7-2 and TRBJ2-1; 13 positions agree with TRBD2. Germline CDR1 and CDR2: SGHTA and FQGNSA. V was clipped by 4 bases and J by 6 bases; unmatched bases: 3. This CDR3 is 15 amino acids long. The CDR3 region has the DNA TGTGCCAGCAGCTCCGGACTAGCGGGAGCCAATGAGCAGTTCTTC. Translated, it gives CASSSGLAGANEQFF.

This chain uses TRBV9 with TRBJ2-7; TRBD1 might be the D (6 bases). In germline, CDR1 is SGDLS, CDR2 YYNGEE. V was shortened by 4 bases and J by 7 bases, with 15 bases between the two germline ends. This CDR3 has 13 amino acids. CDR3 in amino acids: CASSLNRVGEQYF. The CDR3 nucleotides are TGTGCCAGCAGCTTAAACAGGGTAGGGGAGCAGTACTTC.

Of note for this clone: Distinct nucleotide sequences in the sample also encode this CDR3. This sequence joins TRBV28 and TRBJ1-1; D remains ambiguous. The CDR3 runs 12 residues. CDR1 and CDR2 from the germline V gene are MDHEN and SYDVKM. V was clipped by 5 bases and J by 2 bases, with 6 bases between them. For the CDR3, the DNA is TGTGCCAGCAGTCTAGTTAACACTGAAGCTTTCTTT. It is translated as CASSLVNTEAFF.

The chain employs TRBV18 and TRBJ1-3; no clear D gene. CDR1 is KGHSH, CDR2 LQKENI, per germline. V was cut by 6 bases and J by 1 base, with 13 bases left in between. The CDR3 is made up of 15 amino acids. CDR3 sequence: CASSLGEASGNTIYF. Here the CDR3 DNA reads TGTGCCAGCTCGCTGGGTGAAGCGTCTGGAAACACCATATATTTT.